These T cell receptor beta chains were read from a single sample in a study of neoadjuvant anti-PD-1 for oral cavity cancer. Sequenced by immunoSEQ multiplex PCR; TCRdb stores in-frame clones only, minus some. The sample comprises roughly 13,000 clones, over 55% of which are singletons, and 2% to 3% rests with the top ten. The material was PBMCs, obtained before nivolumab (anti-PD-1) treatment. The receptors were gathered from a person aged 40 to 85 with oral cavity squamous cell carcinoma. Each CDR3 is given with its conserved first and last residue. The D gene is left open where the match is weak. Rows may omit the clone size; those that give it use once, few, many or a size class.

>.|once|TRBV27|TRBJ1-1
CASSLSSGQLNTEAFF
TGTGCCAGCAGTTTATCTTCCGGACAGTTGAACACTGAAGCTTTCTTT
>.|.|TRBV4-1|TRBJ2-1
CASSQDLGDNEQFF
TGCGCCAGCAGCCAAGATTTGGGGGACAATGAGCAGTTCTTC
>.|few|TRBV5-1|TRBJ2-5
CASSLRGDPLQGETQYF
TGCGCCAGCAGCTTGAGGGGCGACCCACTGCAAGGAGAGACCCAGTACTTC
>TRBD1|few|TRBV5-8|TRBJ1-1
CASLAGDRALRNTEAFF
TGTGCCAGCCTTGCGGGTGACAGGGCACTTCGGAACACTGAAGCTTTCTTT
>.|.|TRBV10-1|TRBJ2-7
CASSDWGQGSYEQYF
TGCGCCAGCAGTGATTGGGGGCAGGGCTCCTACGAGCAGTACTTC
>TRBD2|.|TRBV7-3|TRBJ2-1
CASSQGLLGSEQFF
TGTGCCAGCAGCCAGGGACTACTAGGTTCTGAGCAGTTCTTC
>.|.|TRBV5-6|TRBJ2-7
CASSLQGPGTGEQYF
TGTGCCAGCAGCTTGCAGGGGCCGGGAACGGGGGAGCAGTACTTC
>TRBD2|.|TRBV19|TRBJ2-1
CASSGSLASGSYEQFF
TGTGCCAGTAGCGGGTCGTTGGCTAGCGGGAGTTATGAGCAGTTCTTC
>.|medium-sized|TRBV7-9|TRBJ1-2
CASSKLTGIHGYTF
TGTGCCAGCAGCAAACTAACAGGGATCCACGGCTACACCTTC
>.|.|TRBV21-1|TRBJ1-1
CASSKDNTEAFF
TGTGCCAGCAGCAAAGACAACACTGAAGCTTTCTTT
>TRBD2|.|TRBV6-1|TRBJ2-3
CASSLTGGSSDTQYF
TGTGCCAGCAGCCTGACGGGGGGGTCTTCGGATACGCAGTATTTT
>.|.|TRBV5-6|TRBJ1-2
CASSVFRDGVYGYTF
TGTGCCAGCAGCGTTTTCCGGGACGGCGTCTATGGCTACACCTTC
>.|.|TRBV7-2|TRBJ1-3
CASSLTVSGNTIYF
TGTGCCAGCAGCTTGACGGTCTCTGGAAACACCATATATTTT
>.|.|TRBV2|TRBJ1-1
CASKVISSGNTEAFF
TGTGCCAGCAAGGTCATTAGTTCGGGGAACACTGAAGCTTTCTTT
>.|.|TRBV15|TRBJ2-1
CATRRSGAAIIYNEQFF
TGTGCCACCAGGCGATCTGGGGCGGCCATTATATACAATGAGCAGTTCTTC
>.|.|TRBV5-1|TRBJ1-6
CASSNSGGAPLHF
TGCGCCAGCAGCAACAGTGGTGGAGCACCCCTCCACTTT
>.|.|TRBV13|TRBJ2-3
CASSLGWRGPLQEDTQYF
TGTGCCAGCAGCTTAGGCTGGCGGGGGCCACTCCAAGAAGATACGCAGTATTTT
>TRBD2|.|TRBV6-1|TRBJ2-3
CASRLAGALDTQYF
TGTGCCAGCAGACTAGCGGGAGCTTTAGATACGCAGTATTTT
>TRBD2|.|TRBV30|TRBJ2-7
CAWIASGSVQQYF
TGTGCCTGGATTGCTAGCGGGAGCGTCCAGCAGTACTTC
>.|few|TRBV25-1|TRBJ1-2
CASSDHGTAANNYGYTF
TGTGCCAGCAGTGATCACGGGACCGCCGCAAATAACTATGGCTACACCTTC
>TRBD1|few|TRBV14|TRBJ2-7
CASSLGTGPLYEQYF
TGTGCCAGCAGCCTTGGGACAGGGCCCCTCTACGAGCAGTACTTC
>.|few|TRBV7-8|TRBJ1-2
CASSLGPGRYGYTF
TGTGCCAGCAGCTTAGGTCCAGGGAGATATGGCTACACCTTC
>TRBD1|.|TRBV5-1|TRBJ1-2
CASSWGQGEGYTF
TGCGCCAGCAGCTGGGGACAGGGTGAGGGCTACACCTTC
>.|.|TRBV10-2|TRBJ1-1
CASSPGVSEAFF
TGCGCCAGCAGCCCGGGGGTATCAGAAGCTTTCTTT
>.|.|TRBV18|TRBJ2-7
CASSPGSTHEQYF
TGTGCCAGCTCACCAGGGAGTACCCACGAGCAGTACTTC
>.|.|TRBV30|TRBJ2-7
CAWRGLGGASYEQYF
TGTGCCTGGAGGGGCCTGGGGGGCGCCTCCTACGAGCAGTACTTC
>TRBD1|.|TRBV5-6|TRBJ2-1
CASSGTGQAPGFF
TGTGCCAGCAGTGGAACGGGACAGGCCCCGGGGTTCTTC
>.|.|TRBV7-7|TRBJ2-1
CASSRGAGNEQFF
TGTGCTAGCAGCCGGGGGGCGGGCAATGAGCAGTTCTTC
>.|.|TRBV13|TRBJ1-6
CASSLPLSPLHF
TGTGCCAGCAGCCTCCCCCTTTCACCCCTCCACTTT
>TRBD1|.|TRBV5-4|TRBJ1-2
CASSLGGQGGDGYTF
TGTGCCAGCAGCTTGGGCGGACAGGGAGGAGATGGCTACACCTTC
>.|few|TRBV27|TRBJ1-2
CASSLNLRDGYTF
TGTGCCAGCAGTTTGAATCTCAGGGATGGCTACACCTTC
>TRBD1|.|TRBV28|TRBJ1-2
CASSSPGAGGLGYTF
TGTGCCAGCAGTTCTCCGGGGGCAGGGGGTCTTGGCTACACCTTC
>.|.|TRBV6-6|TRBJ2-7
CASSYSRAYYEQYF
TGTGCCAGCAGTTACTCGAGGGCCTACTACGAGCAGTACTTC
>.|.|TRBV4-2|TRBJ2-1
CASSQDTPGLRKIYNEQFF
TGTGCCAGCAGCCAAGATACGCCCGGACTGAGGAAAATTTACAATGAGCAGTTCTTC
>TRBD1|once|TRBV27|TRBJ2-7
CASSPRRQGTNEQYF
TGTGCCAGCAGTCCCCGCCGACAGGGGACCAACGAGCAGTACTTC
>.|.|TRBV28|TRBJ2-1
CASRMTWAEQFF
TGTGCCAGCAGGATGACCTGGGCTGAGCAGTTCTTC
>TRBD2|.|TRBV11-2|TRBJ2-1
CASSLDNWSSGGRSNEQFF
TGTGCCAGCAGCTTAGATAACTGGTCTAGCGGGGGTAGGAGCAATGAGCAGTTCTTC
>.|.|TRBV9|TRBJ2-2
CASSVDLTGELFF
TGTGCCAGCAGCGTGGACCTAACCGGGGAGCTGTTTTTT
>TRBD1|few|TRBV5-1|TRBJ1-4
CASSAQGTASEKLFF
TGCGCCAGCAGCGCTCAGGGGACAGCGAGTGAAAAACTGTTTTTT
>TRBD1|few|TRBV2|TRBJ1-5
CASWAGTGGGQPQHF
TGTGCCAGCTGGGCCGGGACAGGGGGCGGTCAGCCCCAGCATTTT
>.|.|TRBV10-2|TRBJ1-4
CASVRRLTNEKLFF
TGCGCCAGCGTTCGACGGTTAACTAATGAAAAACTGTTTTTT
>TRBD1|.|TRBV5-1|TRBJ2-5
CASSTPGTGEETQYF
TGCGCCAGCAGCACACCCGGGACAGGGGAAGAGACCCAGTACTTC
>.|.|TRBV7-9|TRBJ1-1
CASSSRTRNTEAFF
TGTGCCAGCAGCTCCCGGACCCGGAACACTGAAGCTTTCTTT
>.|few|TRBV7-2|TRBJ1-1
CASSPDLNTEAFF
TGTGCCAGCAGCCCGGACCTGAACACTGAAGCTTTCTTT
>.|few|TRBV5-5|TRBJ1-2
CASSLFGRGHGYGYTF
TGTGCCAGCAGCTTGTTCGGGCGGGGTCACGGCTATGGCTACACCTTC
>.|few|TRBV6-1|TRBJ2-7
CASGRTDSYEQYF
TGTGCCAGCGGCCGGACAGATAGCTACGAGCAGTACTTC
>.|.|TRBV7-9|TRBJ2-2
CASSPSSVNTGELFF
TGTGCCAGCAGCCCAAGCAGCGTTAACACCGGGGAGCTGTTTTTT